This T cell receptor beta chain was profiled in a study of blood T cell repertoires in COVID-19. Using immunoSEQ multiplex PCR, the repertoire was profiled, and TCRdb retains in-frame clones only, with some absent. Seen here are some 320,000 clones, about 87% observed once, and the top ten hold approximately 8%. The sequencing input was peripheral blood. This receptor was taken from a woman between 50 and 59 years old who had recovered from COVID-19.

CDR3 sequence (DNA): TGTGCCAGCAGCTTAGATCCTAGCGGAGCCTACGAGCAGTACTTC. Its translation is CASSLDPSGAYEQYF. The chain employs TRBV7-6 and TRBJ2-7, with 7 bases that match TRBD2. Germline CDR1 reads SGHVS; CDR2 reads FNYEAQ. The CDR3 totals 15 residues. With 1 base clipped from V and 2 bases from J, the junction kept 5 bases outside the gene matches.